This T cell receptor (beta chain) was identified in a study of T cell responses to AZD1222 COVID-19 vaccine. The CDR3 spans 14 residues. The germline V gene has CDR1 SQVTM and CDR2 ANQGSEA. V lost 6 bases to trimming and J lost 1 base; unmatched junction nucleotides: 8. General study findings and limits: The repertoires were collected only after the peak T cell response. Females made up more of the donors, who were largely white British, and clonal diversity may have come out too low. Unmutated variant regions reportedly attract nearly half of all spike-specific TCRs.

TCRdb keeps only in-frame clones here, not all; method: immunoSEQ multiplex PCR. The sample has 150,000 to 200,000 clones; about 88% are singletons. Note on this clone: Antigen: not known.

The chain employs TRBV29-1 and TRBJ2-5, with TRBD1 matching 7 bases. This clonotype originated in an adult in good health. The sequenced sample was peripheral blood, obtained on day 0 of AZD1222 vaccination. CDR3 sequence reads: CSVGIGTAQETQYF. CDR3 bases: TGCAGCGTAGGCATCGGGACAGCCCAAGAGACCCAGTACTTC.